The clone carrying this T cell receptor beta chain was detected a few times. This specimen comes from a study of T cells after yellow fever vaccination. TCRdb ran MiXCR on the 5' RACE reads and lists one entry per CDR3 protein. The sample contains 400,000 or so distinct CDR3 sequences, over 5% of which appear only once. The starting material was PBMCs, obtained 5 days after the yellow fever booster vaccination. This clonotype originated in a man aged 30 to 45 who received the YFV17D yellow fever vaccine.

In DNA, the CDR3 is TGTGCCAGCAGCCGATGGCTAGCTAGCACAGATACGCAGTATTTT. It translates to CASSRWLASTDTQYF. The J gene is TRBJ2-3, the V gene TRBV4-2; perhaps TRBD2 as D (5 bases). CDR3 length: 15 residues. Trimming cost V 4 bases and J 0 bases, with 11 bases left between them. CDR1 and CDR2 (germline): LGHNA, YNFKEQ.